This note documents a single TCR beta chain sequence. The CDR3 sequence is 15 residues long. Germline lookup yields CDR1 LNHDA and CDR2 SQIVND (reference sequence). V shed 5 bases, J shed 4 bases, and the junction held 7 bases outside the gene matches. Libraries were prepared by immunoSEQ multiplex PCR; TCRdb keeps only in-frame clonotypes and omits some of them. The data contain approximately 100,000 clones, about 89% of them singletons. The source of the sample is a study of T cell changes during pregnancy in multiple sclerosis. The TCR was taken from a female donor with multiple sclerosis, enrolled in a pregnancy study. The chain combines TRBV19 with TRBJ2-7, with 11 bases matching TRBD1. The sample consisted of peripheral blood, taken before pregnancy. The CDR3 coding sequence is TGTGCCAGTAGTGTTCCGGGACAGGGGGATTACGAGCAGTACTTC. It translates to CASSVPGQGDYEQYF.